This TCR beta chain is drawn from a study of CD4+ T cells in melanoma. Overall study findings and caveats: Neoantigen-specific CD4+ T cells in melanoma reportedly had diverse differentiation states. A reported correlation linked neoantigen-specific CD4+ T cells to CD8+, macrophage and B cell function.

Produced via immunoSEQ multiplex PCR; TCRdb's table is partial and in-frame only. Here the sample spans about 55,000 clones, roughly three quarters being singletons. This CDR3 is 12 amino acids long. Germline V gives CDR1 SEHNR, CDR2 FQNEAQ (reference sequence). V was clipped by 4 bases and J by 4 bases, with 7 bases between them. This clone was found a few times. The target antigen is unknown. This TCR derives from a human donor with melanoma. What was sequenced was tumor tissue. The V gene is TRBV7-9, the J gene TRBJ1-1, with no clear D. In DNA, the CDR3 is TGTGCCAGCAGCTCTGGGATCACTGAAGCTTTCTTT. It codes for CASSSGITEAFF.